This record concerns one T cell receptor (beta chain) sequence. What it binds is not known. The CDR3 runs to 16 residues. Germline V gene lookup returns CDR1 SGHNT and CDR2 YYREEE (reference sequence). Losses at the gene ends were 3 bases for V and 6 bases for J; bases not matched to a gene: 9. Method: immunoSEQ multiplex PCR; TCRdb's copy keeps in-frame clones and lacks some. In the table there are tens of thousands of clones, approximately 92% of which are singletons. The data belong to a study of OX40 agonist ivuxolimab in advanced cancers. For the study at large: In three patients, partial responses were observed, one with hepatocellular carcinoma and two with cutaneous melanoma. Overall study results and limits: Clones of CD4+ and CD8+ blood T cells grew by week 6 at doses of 0.1 to 3.0 mg/kg. Among some nonresponders, normalized T-cell clonal expansion was also low.

This rearrangement joins TRBV5-4 to TRBJ2-2; 9 bases are shared with TRBD2. The source of this sequence is an adult with an advanced solid tumor such as melanoma, head and neck, liver or kidney cancer. Source: CD4+ or CD8+ T cells sorted from blood, taken in a trial of the OX40 agonist ivuxolimab. For the CDR3, the DNA is TGTGCCAGCAGCTCATTAGCGGGAGCTCTTCCCGGGGAGCTGTTTTTT. Amino acid sequence: CASSSLAGALPGELFF.